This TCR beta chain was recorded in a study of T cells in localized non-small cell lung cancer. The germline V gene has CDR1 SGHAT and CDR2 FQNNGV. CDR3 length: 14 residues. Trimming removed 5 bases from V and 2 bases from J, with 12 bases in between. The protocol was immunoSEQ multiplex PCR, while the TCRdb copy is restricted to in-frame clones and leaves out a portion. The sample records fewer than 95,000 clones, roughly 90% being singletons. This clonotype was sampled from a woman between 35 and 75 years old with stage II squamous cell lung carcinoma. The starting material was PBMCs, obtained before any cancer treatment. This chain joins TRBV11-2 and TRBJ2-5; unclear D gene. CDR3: CASSAWGLQETQYF. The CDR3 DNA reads TGTGCCAGCAGCGCGTGGGGTTTGCAAGAGACCCAGTACTTC.